The rows below give T cell receptor beta chains drawn from one sample of a study of cytomegalovirus exposure and HLA in healthy donors. Repertoires were generated with immunoSEQ multiplex PCR, while TCRdb's copy carries only in-frame clones and drops some. The sample lists some 70,000 clones; around 84% were seen once. The sample consisted of PBMCs. These receptors came from a woman aged 45 to 65 in good health and CMV-seronegative. CDR3s include the opening cysteine and the closing phenylalanine or tryptophan. A D gene is named only where the DNA matches it firmly. Size values are once, few and many counts, or a class for expanded clones, and some rows have none.

CDR3 DNA: TGTGCCAGCTCCCCCCCTTCGAGGGTAGGGGAGCTGTTTTTT
CDR3 protein: CASSPPSRVGELFF
J gene: TRBJ2-2
D gene: .
V gene: TRBV18
clone size: .

CDR3 DNA: TGTGCCAGCAGTCACCTGCGGGGGGGGCTGGAGGGCGAGCAGTACTTC
CDR3 protein: CASSHLRGGLEGEQYF
J gene: TRBJ2-7
D gene: TRBD2
V gene: TRBV6-6
clone size: .

CDR3 DNA: TGTGCTAGCAGCTTAAATCCTATTGGTGAGACCCAGTACTTC
CDR3 protein: CASSLNPIGETQYF
J gene: TRBJ2-5
D gene: .
V gene: TRBV7-7
clone size: .

CDR3 DNA: TGTGCCAGCAGTGACCATACTGCCCGCTCCTACAATGAGCAGTTCTTC
CDR3 protein: CASSDHTARSYNEQFF
J gene: TRBJ2-1
D gene: .
V gene: TRBV6-4
clone size: few

CDR3 DNA: TGTGCCTGCCCTTTGACAACCCAAAAGACCTACAATGAGCAGTTCTTC
CDR3 protein: CACPLTTQKTYNEQFF
J gene: TRBJ2-1
D gene: .
V gene: TRBV30
clone size: once

CDR3 DNA: TGTGCCAGTAGTATAGAAAGCGGGAGGATAAACGAGCAGTACTTC
CDR3 protein: CASSIESGRINEQYF
J gene: TRBJ2-7
D gene: TRBD2
V gene: TRBV19
clone size: once

CDR3 DNA: TGTGCCACCAGCAGAGATCGTCAGCCCCAGCATTTT
CDR3 protein: CATSRDRQPQHF
J gene: TRBJ1-5
D gene: .
V gene: TRBV15
clone size: once

CDR3 DNA: TGTGCCAGCAGCTTTACAGGGGGTGGGGGATTTGAGCAGTTCTTC
CDR3 protein: CASSFTGGGGFEQFF
J gene: TRBJ2-1
D gene: TRBD1
V gene: TRBV7-2
clone size: .

CDR3 DNA: TGTGCCAGCAGCTCCGACAGTAGCAATCAGCCCCAGCATTTT
CDR3 protein: CASSSDSSNQPQHF
J gene: TRBJ1-5
D gene: .
V gene: TRBV7-9
clone size: .

CDR3 DNA: TGTGCCAGCAGTTTGGGACTAGCGGGAGGGCACAATGAGCAGTTCTTC
CDR3 protein: CASSLGLAGGHNEQFF
J gene: TRBJ2-1
D gene: TRBD2
V gene: TRBV27
clone size: .

CDR3 DNA: TGTGCCAGCAGCTTTATGTCACTGACTAACTATGGCTACACCTTC
CDR3 protein: CASSFMSLTNYGYTF
J gene: TRBJ1-2
D gene: .
V gene: TRBV7-9
clone size: .

CDR3 DNA: TGTGCCAGCAGCTTGGGAGGGCGGGGGGGTGGTGAGGATACGCAGTATTTT
CDR3 protein: CASSLGGRGGGEDTQYF
J gene: TRBJ2-3
D gene: TRBD2
V gene: TRBV5-4
clone size: .

CDR3 DNA: TGTGCCAGCAGCTCAACGGTCCCGTGGACAGCCGATGAAGCTTTCTTT
CDR3 protein: CASSSTVPWTADEAFF
J gene: TRBJ1-1
D gene: .
V gene: TRBV13
clone size: once

CDR3 DNA: TGTGCCAGCAGTTTCGGGGGGGCGCGTCGGGAGACCCAGTACTTC
CDR3 protein: CASSFGGARRETQYF
J gene: TRBJ2-5
D gene: TRBD2
V gene: TRBV7-2
clone size: .

CDR3 DNA: TGTGCCAGCAGCTCCCTCGGGACAGGGGCTACCGGTCAGCCCCAGCATTTT
CDR3 protein: CASSSLGTGATGQPQHF
J gene: TRBJ1-5
D gene: TRBD1
V gene: TRBV5-8
clone size: once

CDR3 DNA: TGCAGCGCACCTAGCGGGCGAACCTACGAGCAGTACTTC
CDR3 protein: CSAPSGRTYEQYF
J gene: TRBJ2-7
D gene: TRBD2
V gene: TRBV29-1
clone size: .

CDR3 DNA: TGTGCCAGCAGTTTTCCGGGACAGGGGGCATTCATCAATCAGCCCCAGCATTTT
CDR3 protein: CASSFPGQGAFINQPQHF
J gene: TRBJ1-5
D gene: TRBD1
V gene: TRBV27
clone size: .

CDR3 DNA: TGTGCCAGCAGTTTAGCGGTTGGCAATCAGCCCCAGCATTTT
CDR3 protein: CASSLAVGNQPQHF
J gene: TRBJ1-5
D gene: .
V gene: TRBV28
clone size: .

CDR3 DNA: TGTGCCAGCAGCTCCGCCGGACAGGGAACGAACACTGAAGCTTTCTTT
CDR3 protein: CASSSAGQGTNTEAFF
J gene: TRBJ1-1
D gene: TRBD1
V gene: TRBV7-9
clone size: .

CDR3 DNA: TGTGCCATCAGTGGAGCGGGGAGAGGGGACACTGAAGCTTTCTTT
CDR3 protein: CAISGAGRGDTEAFF
J gene: TRBJ1-1
D gene: .
V gene: TRBV10-3
clone size: few

CDR3 DNA: TGCGCCAGCAGCTCCGCGGTGGCGGGGACTGAAGCTTTCTTT
CDR3 protein: CASSSAVAGTEAFF
J gene: TRBJ1-1
D gene: .
V gene: TRBV5-1
clone size: .

CDR3 DNA: TGTGCCAGCGGACACCTAAATGAAAAACTGTTTTTT
CDR3 protein: CASGHLNEKLFF
J gene: TRBJ1-4
D gene: .
V gene: TRBV7-9
clone size: .

CDR3 DNA: TGCAGCGTGGGACTAGCGGGAGGAACCGGGGAGCTGTTTTTT
CDR3 protein: CSVGLAGGTGELFF
J gene: TRBJ2-2
D gene: TRBD2
V gene: TRBV29-1
clone size: .

CDR3 DNA: TGCAGTGCTAGAGAGATGAGGGAAGCTTTCTTT
CDR3 protein: CSAREMREAFF
J gene: TRBJ1-1
D gene: .
V gene: TRBV20-1
clone size: .

CDR3 DNA: TGTGCCAGCAGCTTGGGTCCGGTGCGCACTGAAGCTTTCTTT
CDR3 protein: CASSLGPVRTEAFF
J gene: TRBJ1-1
D gene: .
V gene: TRBV5-4
clone size: .

CDR3 DNA: TGTGCCAGCAGCCTTGGGACTAGCGGGAGCTACAATGAGCAGTTCTTC
CDR3 protein: CASSLGTSGSYNEQFF
J gene: TRBJ2-1
D gene: TRBD2
V gene: TRBV9
clone size: .

CDR3 DNA: TGTGCCAGCAGCCAAATGGCAGGGGGTAGCACTGAAGCTTTCTTT
CDR3 protein: CASSQMAGGSTEAFF
J gene: TRBJ1-1
D gene: TRBD1
V gene: TRBV14
clone size: .

CDR3 DNA: TGCAGCGTAACTAGCGGGTGGCTCTACAATGAGCAGTTCTTC
CDR3 protein: CSVTSGWLYNEQFF
J gene: TRBJ2-1
D gene: TRBD2
V gene: TRBV29-1
clone size: .

CDR3 DNA: TGTGCCAGCAGTCAAATCAGACAGTATAGCAATCAGCCCCAGCATTTT
CDR3 protein: CASSQIRQYSNQPQHF
J gene: TRBJ1-5
D gene: .
V gene: TRBV6-6
clone size: .

CDR3 DNA: TGTGCCAGCAGCCCGCCAGGACTAGCGGGTGGATTGGGGGAGCAGTTCTTC
CDR3 protein: CASSPPGLAGGLGEQFF
J gene: TRBJ2-1
D gene: TRBD2
V gene: TRBV7-2
clone size: .

CDR3 DNA: TGTGCCAGCAGCCCCACCCGGGACAGGGCAGGGGGTGAGCAGTTCTTC
CDR3 protein: CASSPTRDRAGGEQFF
J gene: TRBJ2-1
D gene: TRBD1
V gene: TRBV4-2
clone size: .

CDR3 DNA: TGTGCCAGCGCTGCTCCGGGGCGGGATAACGCTGAAGCTTTCTTT
CDR3 protein: CASAAPGRDNAEAFF
J gene: TRBJ1-1
D gene: .
V gene: TRBV9
clone size: .

CDR3 DNA: TGTGCCAGCAGGACAACAGGGTACTCTGAAGCTTTCTTT
CDR3 protein: CASRTTGYSEAFF
J gene: TRBJ1-1
D gene: .
V gene: TRBV6-5
clone size: .

CDR3 DNA: TGTGCCAGCAGCCAAGAGTGGAGGGCTGAGGCTTTCTTT
CDR3 protein: CASSQEWRAEAFF
J gene: TRBJ1-1
D gene: .
V gene: TRBV4-2
clone size: few

CDR3 DNA: TGTGCCAGCAGTTTTGGCCCGAACACTGAAGCTTTCTTT
CDR3 protein: CASSFGPNTEAFF
J gene: TRBJ1-1
D gene: .
V gene: TRBV27
clone size: .

CDR3 DNA: TGTGCCAGCAGTTTGGTGTTCGGGACAGGGGCCGGGGAGCTGTTTTTT
CDR3 protein: CASSLVFGTGAGELFF
J gene: TRBJ2-2
D gene: TRBD1
V gene: TRBV28
clone size: few

CDR3 DNA: TGTGCCAGTAGTATGGTGTTAGCGGGAGCATCTAAACCTAGCACAGATACGCAGTATTTT
CDR3 protein: CASSMVLAGASKPSTDTQYF
J gene: TRBJ2-3
D gene: TRBD2
V gene: TRBV19
clone size: once

CDR3 DNA: TGTGCCAGCAGTGAAGCGCAGGGTCATGGCTACACCTTC
CDR3 protein: CASSEAQGHGYTF
J gene: TRBJ1-2
D gene: .
V gene: TRBV6-1
clone size: .

CDR3 DNA: TGTGCCAGCAGTTCGTCACAGATCAATCAGCCCCAGCATTTT
CDR3 protein: CASSSSQINQPQHF
J gene: TRBJ1-5
D gene: .
V gene: TRBV6-6
clone size: few

CDR3 DNA: TGTGCCAGCAGTTGGGGGGGCAGGGGCGATGGCTACACCTTC
CDR3 protein: CASSWGGRGDGYTF
J gene: TRBJ1-2
D gene: .
V gene: TRBV28
clone size: .

CDR3 DNA: TGCGCCAGCAGCCAACCTCTAGCGGGGTCCTACAGTGAGCAGTTCTTC
CDR3 protein: CASSQPLAGSYSEQFF
J gene: TRBJ2-1
D gene: TRBD2
V gene: TRBV4-1
clone size: .

CDR3 DNA: TGTGCCTGGAAGGACAGGGATAACTATGGCTACACCTTC
CDR3 protein: CAWKDRDNYGYTF
J gene: TRBJ1-2
D gene: TRBD1
V gene: TRBV30
clone size: .

CDR3 DNA: TGTGCCAGCAGCGGAGGGGGCGGAGGCTATGGCTACACCTTC
CDR3 protein: CASSGGGGGYGYTF
J gene: TRBJ1-2
D gene: TRBD1
V gene: TRBV7-9
clone size: once

CDR3 DNA: TGTGCCAGTAGTTTATCGAGGGACACCGGGGAGCTGTTTTTT
CDR3 protein: CASSLSRDTGELFF
J gene: TRBJ2-2
D gene: .
V gene: TRBV19
clone size: .

CDR3 DNA: TGTGCCAGCAGCCGGGCCGGGAGGGGACCAAATCAGCCCCAGCATTTT
CDR3 protein: CASSRAGRGPNQPQHF
J gene: TRBJ1-5
D gene: .
V gene: TRBV13
clone size: .

CDR3 DNA: TGCGCCAGCAGCCCCTACAGCAGCCCAAACTATGGCTACACCTTC
CDR3 protein: CASSPYSSPNYGYTF
J gene: TRBJ1-2
D gene: .
V gene: TRBV5-1
clone size: .

CDR3 DNA: TGTGCCAGCAGCCGGATAGCCGAGAGCTCCTACAATGAGCAGTTCTTC
CDR3 protein: CASSRIAESSYNEQFF
J gene: TRBJ2-1
D gene: .
V gene: TRBV4-2
clone size: .

CDR3 DNA: TGTGCCAGCGGGGGGACAGGGCGGAACACCGGGGAGCTGTTTTTT
CDR3 protein: CASGGTGRNTGELFF
J gene: TRBJ2-2
D gene: TRBD1
V gene: TRBV2
clone size: .

CDR3 DNA: TGTGCCAGCAGTACCCTGGGCGCGAACACTGAAGCTTTCTTT
CDR3 protein: CASSTLGANTEAFF
J gene: TRBJ1-1
D gene: .
V gene: TRBV2
clone size: few

CDR3 DNA: TGTGCCAGCAGCCCGGGGAGTGTGGGTTACGAGCAGTACTTC
CDR3 protein: CASSPGSVGYEQYF
J gene: TRBJ2-7
D gene: .
V gene: TRBV13
clone size: .

CDR3 DNA: TGTGCCAGCAGCCCCGGCGGGGTCAACACAGATACGCAGTATTTT
CDR3 protein: CASSPGGVNTDTQYF
J gene: TRBJ2-3
D gene: .
V gene: TRBV7-2
clone size: .

CDR3 DNA: TGTGCCAGTATCCCCCTGGACAGTCCCTATGGCTACACCTTC
CDR3 protein: CASIPLDSPYGYTF
J gene: TRBJ1-2
D gene: .
V gene: TRBV19
clone size: .

CDR3 DNA: TGTGCCATCACGGTAAACCCTAGCACAGATACGCAGTATTTT
CDR3 protein: CAITVNPSTDTQYF
J gene: TRBJ2-3
D gene: .
V gene: TRBV10-3
clone size: once

CDR3 DNA: TGTGCCAGCAGCCCTACTACGGGATTCAACTATGGCTACACCTTC
CDR3 protein: CASSPTTGFNYGYTF
J gene: TRBJ1-2
D gene: .
V gene: TRBV7-6
clone size: .

CDR3 DNA: TGTGCCAGCAGCGCTAGCGGGAGAGGACCAGATACGCAGTATTTT
CDR3 protein: CASSASGRGPDTQYF
J gene: TRBJ2-3
D gene: TRBD2
V gene: TRBV9
clone size: .